The sequence of this TCR beta chain was determined in a study of cytomegalovirus exposure and HLA in healthy donors (dated by TCRdb to the late 2010s). Regarding the research as a whole: An earlier analysis of some 600 of the donors reported 276 Gb of sequence data and 95 million to 120 million unique TCR beta sequences obtained from about 200 million T cells. HLA typing covered class I and class II loci at four-digit resolution. Typing coverage varied by locus: roughly 629-630 donors for A, B, C, DRB1 and DQB1; around 560 for DQA1; over 600 for DPA1; about 450 for DPB1. A later analysis re-examined previously published TCR beta repertoires from hundreds of donors and added high-resolution HLA genotyping to investigate patterns of TCR occurrence. An early release that covered about 600 HLA-typed donors contained approximately 300 gigabases of sequencing data and tens of millions of unique TCR sequences. Because of strong linkage in the cohort, five DR-DQ haplotypes were treated as single units for association and clustering. The aim of the study was to test whether cataloging public T cell receptors could identify signatures of past pathogen exposure. Among the roughly 400 genotyped donors, around 79% belonged to the genetic ancestry cluster associated with self-reported Caucasian donors. Across about 370 genotyped donors of the cohort, an average of 235,054 unique TCR beta nucleotide sequences per donor were sequenced, and roughly 20% of those sequences were non-productive. In a later genetic analysis, genome-wide SNP genotypes for about 55% of the 666 donors were used, and that subset was treated as a discovery cohort. In addition to the first cohort of about 650 subjects, a separate validation cohort of approximately 110 different subjects was used. Donor age, sex, ethnicity and CMV serostatus were compiled alongside the repertoire data. Every repertoire in the discovery cohort had been generated on one and the same sequencing platform. Using immunosequencing, the study profiled T cell repertoires from 666 subjects and related those repertoires to cytomegalovirus serostatus. Rather than using new phenotypic data, the later analysis identified candidate immune exposures from TCR beta sequences and from how often those sequences occurred across donors. To predict cytomegalovirus infection status, the study combined high-throughput TCR immunosequencing, statistical association of individual TCRs with disease status, and machine learning. To decide whether each TCR beta V gene segment behaved as functional or pseudogenic, an earlier analysis of over 500 of the donors relied on high-throughput TCR beta sequencing. The paper as a whole reports these results and caveats: Most CMV-associated TCR beta chains appeared to be HLA-restricted in a later analysis, and the HLA associations seemed to be driven largely by CMV exposure. In an earlier analysis of around 600 of the donors, most TCR beta V segments appeared in productive rearrangements about 90% or about 30% of the time, broadly matching IMGT annotations. The only immune exposure information available for the cohort was CMV serostatus. In this cohort, only TCR beta chains were sequenced, and detectable features were limited by the absence of alpha or paired-chain data. Because HLA typing was missing for some donors at each locus, association tests included only the typed subset. Correlated functional status among segregating V segments might be attributable to linkage disequilibrium, but an unknown experimental factor could not be ruled out. Specific HLA alleles were associated with 15,000 to 20,000 TCR beta sequences at a false discovery rate of 0.05 in a later analysis. The authors suggested that the approach could potentially be extended to other disease states and immunological phenotypes. Over 15 rarely observed V segments, including chromosome 9 orphons, were excluded from the earlier analysis of 550 to 700 of the donors because counts were too low. In a later genetic analysis, fewer N-insertions in productive TCRs were reported among donors in an Asian-associated ancestry cluster than the 666-donor mean. A later analysis found that HLA-associated TCR beta chains were more clonally expanded and had lower generation probabilities than equally common non-associated chains. While some public TCRs were present in many individuals, most TCR sequences turned up only very rarely across donors. A further reported finding was that TCR beta sequences accurately predicted the HLA-A and HLA-B alleles for most subjects in the first cohort. In both the original and validation cohorts, the classifier was reported to diagnose cytomegalovirus status with high specificity and sensitivity. When HLA alleles, especially DR and DQ, strongly co-occurred, TCR associations were difficult to assign to individual alleles. An association between a missense DCLRE1C variant and V-gene and J-gene trimming of TCR beta chains was found in a later genetic analysis and replicated in an independent cohort. In a later analysis, the rate of TCR association differed among HLA loci, with DRB1 alleles having the most associated TCRs and HLA-C alleles having the fewest. The study gave a list of under 200 TCR beta chains associated with cytomegalovirus. Several of the top co-occurrence clusters appeared to be linked to parvovirus B19, influenza, CMV and Epstein-Barr virus, according to a later analysis. Roughly uniform sequencing depth across donors was assumed in presence/absence analyses, although this assumption may not hold. A cluster of highly shared sequence variants was judged likely to be a technical artifact of the sequencing pipeline. Some IMGT-functional V segments, including TRBV6-2 and TRBV6-3, could not be told apart with the 87-base-pair reads, so those segments were excluded. In vitro tests confirmed that a few of the cytomegalovirus-associated TCR beta chains recognize cytomegalovirus antigens.

Based on the germline V gene, the CDR1 and CDR2 sequences are SGHDT and YYEEEE. The CDR3 contains 11 residues, cysteine and phenylalanine counted. Of the read, only the CDR3 DNA is kept; its 33 bases are in frame from base 1. Library preparation used the immunoSEQ multiplex PCR assay. A mixture of 60 forward primers for TCR Vbeta segments and 13 reverse primers for TCR Jbeta segments was used in the multiplex PCR. Amplification of the CDR3 region of rearranged TCR beta genes was performed with a multiplex PCR assay on genomic DNA. The Illumina HiSeq System was used to sequence the amplified TCR beta libraries as 87-base-pair reads. Regarding the original processing steps: Across the 640 or so repertoires, a later analysis counted roughly 84 million unique TCR beta chains, approximately 10 million of which were shared by at least two donors. A nearest-neighbor algorithm error-corrected the raw reads and collapsed the reads into unique sequences, merging closely related sequences to remove PCR and sequencing errors. CDR3 sequences were aligned to IMGT reference sequences to assign V, D and J gene segments. For a sequence to be retained, a match of at least six nucleotides was required to both a V gene segment and a J gene segment. Rearrangements were classified as productive when the CDR3 lacked stop codons and remained in frame with V and J, and all other rearrangements were classified as non-productive. Following IMGT convention, CDR3 was defined as the stretch from the second conserved V-encoded cysteine up to the conserved J-encoded phenylalanine. The earlier analysis of 500 to 600 of the donors excluded sequences that lacked an unambiguous match to a single V gene segment. In an earlier analysis of roughly 500 of the donors, V segments were called functional above 56.7% productive rearrangements and were called segregating when the between-donor standard deviation exceeded 5%. A statistical classification framework was developed to diagnose cytomegalovirus status using the catalog of TCR beta chain sequences. In a later analysis, TCR nucleotide sequences were compared against IMGT/GENE-DB human TR gene sequences so that V and J genes could be assigned. Using the TCRdist pipeline, a later analysis assigned CDR3 sequences along with most-parsimonious VDJ recombination scenarios. A later analysis defined each TCR beta chain by its CDR3 amino acid sequence plus V-gene family, and excluded reads lacking a unique V-gene family. To address suspected cross-contamination and a sequencing artifact, a later analysis removed approximately 600 highly shared, low-generation-probability nucleotide sequences. For each public chain, a later analysis derived a clonal expansion index from normalized ranks of inferred template counts within each repertoire. In a later analysis, generation probabilities were computed using a VDJ recombination model fitted to out-of-frame rearrangements, and the results were checked against IGoR. A later analysis scored TCR-TCR, TCR-HLA and TCR-CMV co-occurrence with hypergeometric tests, applying a repertoire-size bias correction to TCR pairs. A later analysis estimated false discovery rates by permuting HLA or CMV assignments 20 times. In a later analysis, co-occurring TCRs were grouped using DBSCAN, with TCRdist sequence similarity added in when clustering inside HLA-allele-positive subsets. Co-occurrence clustering excluded repertoires with fewer than 30,000 or more than 120,000 public chains, plus five with anomalous nucleotide sharing. TCRdb obtained this table from immuneACCESS and retained in-frame rearrangements with V and J assigned. These tables miss some clones; where compared with another copy, unresolved V genes account for less than half of the shortfall, and the remainder is unexplained. That table supplies the V and J calls and clone size; D and trimming were determined from the DNA. The sample table records 72,000 or so clones; 74% of these occur just once. The top ten clones comprise approximately 10% of the sample.

For this clone: Its binding antigen is unknown. An end of the junction differs from the germline gene, which may be a read error.

The cohort was made up of around 720 healthy bone marrow donors. Cohort members were all nominally healthy when sampled, although unrecorded immune exposures were likely present. Of the approximately 610 cohort members, around 290 had positive CMV serostatus and 350 to 450 had negative CMV serostatus, and CMV serostatus was not recorded for the donor. Every donor gave a peripheral blood sample, and the peripheral blood mononuclear cells from that sample were used for TCR beta sequencing. The Qiagen DNeasy Blood Extraction Kit was used to extract genomic DNA from the blood cell samples. Sequences were obtained from PBMCs. This chain is built from TRBV5-6 and TRBJ2-7; too little of a D gene remains to name it. This clonotype was sampled from a human donor in good health. The bases are TGTGCCAGCAGCTTTGGTGGCTTTCAGGACTTC. It is translated as CASSFGGFQDF. The variable domain in full, with residues beyond the CDR3 obtained from the reference TRBV5-6 and TRBJ2-7 genes, is DAGVTQSPTHLIKTRGQQVTLRCSPKSGHDTVSWYQQALGQGPQFIFQYYEEEERQRGNFPDRFSGHQFPNYSSELNVNALLLGDSALYLCASSFGGFQDFGPGTRLTVT.